This paragraph reports one T cell receptor beta chain. Data came from immunoSEQ multiplex PCR; TCRdb stores just in-frame clones and leaves some out. The data contain about 150,000 clones, over 65% of them seen just once; the ten biggest clones take up around 6%. The sample is drawn from a study of blood T cell repertoires in COVID-19. Study in general: The United States, Italy and Spain supplied acute and convalescent COVID-19 samples.

Trimming removed 3 bases from V and 3 bases from J; junction bases left unmatched: 1. CDR3 length: 13 amino acids. This sequence joins TRBV12-3 or TRBV12-4 and TRBJ1-1; 7 bases match TRBD1. This TCR was recovered from a woman aged 50 to 65 who had recovered from COVID-19. The sample taken for sequencing was PBMCs or T cells enriched from blood (not recorded which). The CDR3 region is CASSFGQDTEAFF. The CDR3 nucleotides read TGTGCCAGCAGTTTTGGACAGGACACTGAAGCTTTCTTT.